The present TCR beta chain was sequenced within a study of shared clonotypes between healthy human individuals. TCRdb's table, derived via immunoSEQ multiplex PCR, lists solely in-frame clones and lacks some. The sample contains a few million clones, about 94% of which appear only once. This clone has a single count. The sequence was obtained from a man aged 18 to 29 in good health. The sample taken for sequencing was naive CD4+ T cells sorted from blood. Specified subset: CD45RA+ positively selected.

CDR3 region: CAPQWAAPRREQYF. CDR3 DNA sequence: TGTGCCCCCCAGTGGGCGGCCCCAAGGCGCGAGCAGTACTTC. The chain recombines TRBV19 with TRBJ2-7; unclear D gene. The ends were cut back, 11 bases at V and 6 bases at J, with 23 bases in the middle. This CDR3 is built from 14 residues. Germline V lookup: CDR1 LNHDA, CDR2 SQIVND (reference sequence).